The entry that follows covers one T cell receptor (beta chain) sequence. The sample belongs to a study of cytomegalovirus exposure and HLA in healthy donors. Germline CDR1 reads SGHAT; CDR2 reads FQDESV (reference sequence). J was trimmed by 0 bases and V by 5 bases; bases with no gene match: 5. This CDR3 contains 16 residues. The primer mix had 60 Vbeta and 13 Jbeta primers. TCRdb's copy holds only in-frame clones and misses some; the assay was immunoSEQ multiplex PCR. The sample carries under 150,000 clones, over 60% recorded once. Sequenced: PBMCs. This clonotype originated in a woman in her 50s in good health and CMV-seronegative. This chain links TRBV11-1 with TRBJ1-4; TRBD1 agrees at 8 bases. CDR3 loop: CASSRGQVATNEKLFF. CDR3 coding DNA: TGTGCCAGCAGCCGGGGACAGGTTGCAACTAATGAAAAACTGTTTTTT.